Below, one T cell receptor beta chain is given with its context. Its specificity is not known. The germline V gene has CDR1 SGHTA and CDR2 FQGNSA. CDR3 size: 13 residues. J gave up 8 bases and V 5 bases, and 6 bases lay outside the gene matches. Amplification of TCR beta used genomic DNA extracted from peripheral blood. The sample originates from a study of T cell repertoires in aging, cancer and after chemotherapy. Study as a whole: Donors were grouped into six age bands spanning 30 or younger through 70 or older. Millions of TCR reads made up the full dataset.

General study points: Loss of evenness, beyond lost richness, contributed to age-related TCR diversity decline in cancer patients.

Multiplex touch-down PCR with TRB-A/B primers amplified rearranged V-D-J TRB sequences. TCRdb itself ran the multiplex PCR reads through MiXCR, one entry per CDR3 protein. The sample consists of roughly 6,200 distinct CDR3 sequences, about 26% of them appearing once. The source of this sequence is a human donor in good health. The rearrangement links TRBV7-2 to TRBJ2-1; 7 nucleotides align to TRBD2. The sequencing input was blood. The CDR3 sequence is CASSARTRDEQFF. Written as DNA, the CDR3 is TGTGCCAGCAGCGCCCGGACTAGGGATGAGCAGTTCTTC.